At least ten counts were recorded for the clone carrying this TCR beta chain. As yet, its antigen is unknown. TCRdb recomputed calls from the 5' RACE reads with MiXCR, one row per CDR3 protein. The sample includes about 500,000 distinct CDR3 sequences, under 5.5% of them seen just once. The data originate from a study of CD8 T cells in ankylosing spondylitis. Overall study results and limits: A number of the motif variants had already been described in reactive arthritis synovial fluid and blood. As for the disease-linked clones, they showed a CD8+ phenotype and occurred at relatively low frequencies in peripheral blood. Apparently characteristic of ankylosing spondylitis blood was a TCR beta motif (about 8 highly homologous variants).

What was sequenced was blood, either unsorted or a sorted T cell fraction (not recorded which). The receptor was derived from a male donor with ankylosing spondylitis.

This CDR3 reads CASSHPEATQPQHF. CDR3 nucleotide sequence: TGTGCCAGCAGCCACCCTGAGGCCACTCAGCCCCAGCATTTT. This chain uses TRBV4-2 with TRBJ1-5; D gene uncertain. The germline V and J ends were trimmed by 3 bases and 6 bases, with 12 bases remaining between them. Germline CDR1 reads LGHNA; CDR2 reads YNFKEQ. CDR3 length equals 14 residues.